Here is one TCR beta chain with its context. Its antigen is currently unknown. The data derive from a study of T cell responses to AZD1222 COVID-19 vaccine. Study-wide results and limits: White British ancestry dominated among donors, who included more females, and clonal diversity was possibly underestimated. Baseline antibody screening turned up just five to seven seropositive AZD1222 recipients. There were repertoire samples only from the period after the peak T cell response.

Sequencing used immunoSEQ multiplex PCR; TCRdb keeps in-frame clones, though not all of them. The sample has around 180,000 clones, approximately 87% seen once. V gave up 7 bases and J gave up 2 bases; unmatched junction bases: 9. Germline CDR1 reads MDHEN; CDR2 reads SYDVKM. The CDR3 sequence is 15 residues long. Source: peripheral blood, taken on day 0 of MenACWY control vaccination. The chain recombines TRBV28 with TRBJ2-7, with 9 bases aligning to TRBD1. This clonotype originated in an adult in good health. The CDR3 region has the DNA TGTGCCAGCAAACCCGGGACAGGGAGTACCTACGAGCAGTACTTC. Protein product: CASKPGTGSTYEQYF.